The 18 T cell receptor beta chains below come from one sample, sequenced in a study of vaccination and CD4 T cells after COVID-19. Their target antigens are unknown. Cultured CD4+ T cell DNA was sequenced using the Oncomine TCR Beta short-read assay. TCRdb independently ran MiXCR on the PCR reads; one entry per CDR3 protein. The sample includes some 22,000 distinct CDR3 sequences, around 37% seen only once; the top ten take roughly 8.6%. Time point of the sample: late sampling 161 to 241 days after vaccination in a few convalescent patients. Treatment here: roughly 10-day PBMC culture with coronavirus spike peptide pools or control peptides (ViraFEST assay). Sample: CD4+ T cells from blood, cultured in vitro, taken about 7 months after SARS-CoV-2 vaccination. Receptors were obtained from a human donor who had recovered from COVID-19.

CDR3: CASKGLREDTGELFF. The CDR3 DNA reads as TGTGCCAGCAAGGGACTCAGGGAGGACACCGGGGAGCTGTTTTTT. V usage is TRBV7-9 and J usage is TRBJ2-2, with D tentatively TRBD2 (6 bases). Trimming cost V 7 bases and J 3 bases, with 15 bases left between them. Germline V gene data show CDR1 as SEHNR and CDR2 as FQNEAQ (reference sequence). CDR3 length: 15 amino acids.

The gene calls are TRBV28 and TRBJ2-7; 8 bases align to TRBD2. The J segment lost 3 bases and the V segment lost 4 bases, leaving 5 bases of the junction unmatched. Germline CDR1 and CDR2: MDHEN and SYDVKM. The CDR3 contains 14 residues. CDR3 nucleotides: TGTGCCAGCAGTTCTATAGCGGGGCTCTACGAGCAGTACTTC. Its protein product is CASSSIAGLYEQYF.

The chain employs TRBV11-3 and TRBJ2-7; 9 bases fit TRBD1. The V gene's germline CDR1 is SGHNT and CDR2 YENEEA. The CDR3 runs 17 residues. V shed 5 bases, J shed 2 bases, and the junction held 13 bases outside the gene matches. Here the CDR3 DNA reads TGTGCCAGCAGCCCCTACCCCGGCGACAGGGGGACCTACGAGCAGTACTTC. Translation gives CASSPYPGDRGTYEQYF.

This clonotype ranks as medium-sized. J is TRBJ1-1 and V is TRBV7-9; D possibly corresponds to TRBD1 (5 bases). The germline V gene encodes CDR1 SEHNR and CDR2 FQNEAQ (reference sequence). V was shortened by 5 bases and J by 4 bases, with 11 bases between the two germline ends. The CDR3 extends over 13 amino acids. CDR3 coding DNA: TGTGCCAGCAGCCCCTCAGGGCGCACTGAAGCTTTCTTT. Protein: CASSPSGRTEAFF.

The rearrangement joins TRBV7-9 to TRBJ2-7; D perhaps matches TRBD2 (5 bases). V lost 7 bases and J 8 bases, leaving 18 bases between the germline ends. Germline V gene lookup returns CDR1 SEHNR and CDR2 FQNEAQ (reference sequence). The CDR3 consists of 13 residues. Here the CDR3 reads CASIHNRETQQYF. The CDR3 DNA sequence: TGTGCCAGCATCCACAACCGGGAAACCCAGCAGTACTTC.

This clonotype has only a few counts. The chain carries TRBV28 and TRBJ2-4; D is undetermined. V was trimmed by 6 bases and J by 8 bases, leaving 11 bases between them. There are 12 residues in the CDR3. Germline CDR1 and CDR2: MDHEN and SYDVKM. The CDR3 DNA follows: TGTGCCAGCAGAGGAGAGGTGGACATTCAGTACTTC. This encodes CASRGEVDIQYF. Complete variable domain (other parts from reference TRBV28 and TRBJ2-4): DVKVTQSSRYLVKRTGEKVFLECVQDMDHENMFWYRQDPGLGLRLIYFSYDVKMKEKGDIPEGYSVSREKKERFSLILESASTNQTSMYLCASRGEVDIQYFGAGTRLSVL.

The chain joins TRBV20-1 to TRBJ2-3; 9 bases match TRBD2. Germline-derived CDR1 and CDR2 are DFQATT and SNEGSKA (reference sequence). The V segment lost 6 bases and the J segment 5 bases; nucleotides outside the gene matches: 12. This CDR3 comprises 15 residues. The CDR3 sequence: CSARSLAGRGDTQYF. CDR3 DNA sequence: TGCAGTGCCCGGTCCCTAGCGGGGCGGGGAGATACGCAGTATTTT.

The chain combines TRBV20-1 with TRBJ2-1; TRBD2 aligns across 13 bases. Germline V gene lookup returns CDR1 DFQATT and CDR2 SNEGSKA (reference sequence). The CDR3 consists of 17 residues. The trim removed 2 bases at V and 3 bases at J, leaving 7 bases unmatched. Here the CDR3 DNA reads TGCAGTGCTAGACCGTGGACTAGCGGGAGTAACTACAATGAGCAGTTCTTC. This gives the protein CSARPWTSGSNYNEQFF.

The genes are TRBV4-2 and TRBJ1-5, with D possibly matching TRBD1 (6 bases). The CDR3 is made up of 16 amino acids. CDR1 and CDR2 from the germline V gene are LGHNA and YNFKEQ. Trimming removed 2 bases at V and 4 bases at J, with 15 bases between. CDR3 in amino acids: CASSQQQDRPNQPQHF. CDR3 sequence (DNA): TGTGCCAGCAGCCAACAACAAGACAGGCCTAATCAGCCCCAGCATTTT.

This chain links TRBV27 with TRBJ1-6; 10 bases match TRBD1. V shed 2 bases, J shed 6 bases, and the junction held 1 base outside the gene matches. The CDR3 is 15 residues long. The germline V gene has CDR1 MNHEY and CDR2 SMNVEV (reference sequence). The CDR3 sequence: CASSLRDRGNSPLHF. CDR3 nucleotides: TGTGCCAGCAGTTTAAGGGACAGGGGTAATTCACCCCTCCACTTT.

This sequence joins TRBV4-1 and TRBJ2-7; 7 bases are shared with TRBD1. Losses at the gene ends were 2 bases for V and 2 bases for J; bases not matched to a gene: 6. Per the germline V gene, CDR1 is MGHRA and CDR2 is YSYEKL. This CDR3 has 15 residues. CDR3 amino acids: CASSQKQGEAYEQYF. As DNA, the CDR3 is TGCGCCAGCAGCCAAAAGCAGGGGGAAGCCTACGAGCAGTACTTC.

Only a few counts were recorded for this clonotype. V gene TRBV20-1 combines with J gene TRBJ2-6; D is ambiguous. This CDR3 has 15 amino acids. Germline-derived CDR1 and CDR2 are DFQATT and SNEGSKA (reference sequence). V was cut by 0 bases and J by 7 bases, with 13 bases left in between. This chain's CDR3 is CSARDRRSSANVLTF. CDR3 in DNA: TGCAGTGCTAGAGATAGACGTTCGAGTGCCAACGTCCTGACTTTC.

The chain couples TRBV11-2 to TRBJ2-7; TRBD1 or TRBD2 may be the D gene (5 bases each). This CDR3 is 11 amino acids long. CDR1 and CDR2 from the germline V gene are SGHAT and FQNNGV. V lost 4 bases to trimming and J lost 9 bases, with 10 bases between them. The CDR3, as DNA: TGTGCCAGCAGCTCGACTGGGGGGCAGTACTTC. Residues: CASSSTGGQYF.

This clonotype has just a few counts. This CDR3 is CSARVGNLASGTQYF. In nucleotides, the CDR3 is TGCAGTGCTAGAGTGGGCAATCTTGCGAGCGGGACCCAGTACTTC. The V call is TRBV20-1, the J call TRBJ2-5, with a possible D match to TRBD2 (5 bases). V was pared by 1 base and J by 7 bases, with 19 bases between. The CDR3 consists of 15 residues. CDR1 DFQATT and CDR2 SNEGSKA come from the germline V gene (reference sequence).

A few counts support this clonotype. The chain joins TRBV7-2 to TRBJ2-7; D call uncertain. The V end was cut by 1 base, the J end by 2 bases, with 6 bases between. The CDR3 totals 13 residues. CDR1 is SGHTA and CDR2 is FQGNSA in the germline V gene. CDR3 bases: TGTGCCAGCAGCTTAGTAGGCCCCTACGAGCAGTACTTC. Protein: CASSLVGPYEQYF. Complete variable domain (other parts from reference TRBV7-2 and TRBJ2-7): GAGVSQSPSNKVTEKGKDVELRCDPISGHTALYWYRQSLGQGLEFLIYFQGNSAPDKSGLPSDRFSAERTGGSVSTLTIQRTQQEDSAVYLCASSLVGPYEQYFGPGTRLTVT.

This chain links TRBV20-1 with TRBJ2-1, with 10 bases fitting TRBD2. Germline V gene lookup returns CDR1 DFQATT and CDR2 SNEGSKA (reference sequence). V was pared by 0 bases and J by 4 bases, with 9 bases of the junction left unmatched. The CDR3 extends over 17 amino acids. The DNA of the CDR3 is TGCAGTGCTAGAGATTTCCTAGCGGGAGTAGCGTACAATGAGCAGTTCTTC. This codes for CSARDFLAGVAYNEQFF.

In this sample, this clonotype turned up a few times. The chain recombines TRBV19 with TRBJ2-7; D unclear. This CDR3 region has 13 residues. V lost 6 bases, J lost 2 bases, and 11 bases lay in between. Germline values: CDR1 LNHDA, CDR2 SQIVND (reference sequence). In nucleotides, the CDR3 is TGTGCCAGTAGCCGCAATAGGGCCTACGAGCAGTACTTC. It yields the protein CASSRNRAYEQYF.

With regard to this clonotype: Given a much more abundant clone one base away, this may be a read error. This chain uses TRBV7-2 with TRBJ2-5; tentative D call: TRBD2 (5 bases). This CDR3 spans 14 amino acids. Germline-derived CDR1 and CDR2 are SGHTA and FQGNSA. CDR3 DNA sequence: TGTGCCAGCAGCTTTAAAGCGGACCAAGGGACCCAGTACTTC. It specifies CASSFKADQGTQYF.